Shown below are 5 T cell receptor beta chains from a single sample sequenced in a study of CD8+ T cells in alopecia areata. RNA was extracted and reverse transcribed into cDNA as the sequencing template. The protocol was immunoSEQ multiplex PCR, while the TCRdb copy is restricted to in-frame clones and leaves out a portion. The repertoire consists of approximately 140,000 clones, with around 87% occurring once and the leading ten covering around 16%. This specimen was CD8+ T cells sorted from blood, taken at week 0. These receptors all come from a human donor with alopecia areata.

The rearrangement uses TRBV25-1 and TRBJ2-1; D not certain. Germline V gives CDR1 MGHDK, CDR2 SYGVNS. V lost 3 bases and J 6 bases, leaving 6 bases between the germline ends. The CDR3 length is 12 residues. The CDR3 sequence is CASSDPANEQFF. The CDR3 DNA is TGTGCCAGCAGTGATCCGGCCAATGAGCAGTTCTTC. Variable domain in full (rest from reference TRBV25-1 and TRBJ2-1): EADIYQTPRYLVIGTGKKITLECSQTMGHDKMYWYQQDPGMELHLIHYSYGVNSTEKGDLSSESTVSRIRTEHFPLTLESARPSHTSQYLCASSDPANEQFFGPGTRLTVL.

This clone appeared a single time. This chain joins TRBV2 and TRBJ1-1, with 7 bases fitting TRBD1. CDR1 is SNHLY and CDR2 is FYNNEI in the germline V gene. With V trimmed by 9 bases and J by 1 base, 2 bases remained unmatched. This CDR3 spans 12 amino acids. CDR3: CASTGANTEAFF. CDR3 nucleotides: TGTGCCAGTACAGGGGCGAACACTGAAGCTTTCTTT.

This clone has only a few counts. The rearrangement uses TRBV7-8 and TRBJ2-5; D ambiguous. The end of the DNA is better explained by TRBJ2-7, so the J call may be wrong. The CDR3 is 11 amino acids. CDR1 SGHVS and CDR2 FQNEAQ come from the germline V gene. Here the CDR3 DNA reads TGTGCCAGCAGCTTAATTGTCGAGCAGTACTTC. It is translated as CASSLIVEQYF.

The CDR3 DNA reads as TGTGCCAGCAGTTTGGGTCAGGGACGAGAGACCCAGTACTTC. It translates to CASSLGQGRETQYF. The rearrangement uses TRBV27 and TRBJ2-5, with D possibly called TRBD1 or TRBD2 (5 bases each). Germline CDR1 and CDR2: MNHEY and SMNVEV (reference sequence). There are 14 residues in the CDR3. Between the trimmed V and J ends, which lost 3 bases and 4 bases, there was a span of 12 bases.

This chain joins TRBV7-9 and TRBJ2-7; D unresolved. Deletions cut 5 bases from V and 3 bases from J, with 14 bases between. CDR1 and CDR2 (germline): SEHNR, FQNEAQ (reference sequence). The CDR3 length is 14 residues. The CDR3 DNA reads as TGTGCCAGCAGCCCTATTAGCTCATTCTACGAGCAGTACTTC. Amino acids: CASSPISSFYEQYF.